The entry below describes one T cell receptor beta chain. CDR1 ENHRY and CDR2 SYGVKD come from the germline V gene. V dropped 3 bases and J dropped 9 bases, with 11 bases sitting between them. CDR3 length equals 12 residues. The entry originates in a study of blood T cell repertoires in COVID-19. In the original workflow: Reference gene primer amplification yielded estimated nucleated cell counts. Assay: immunoSEQ multiplex PCR; the TCRdb copy retains only in-frame clones and omits some. That table furnishes V, J and clone size, whereas the DNA furnished D and trimming. The table lists approximately 180,000 clones, approximately 78% of them singletons. Recruits, aged about 18 to 100 years, lived in roughly 22 US areas.

Sequences were obtained from PBMCs or T cells enriched from blood (not recorded which). The gene calls are TRBV10-3 and TRBJ1-1; the D is unclear. The sequence was collected from a woman aged 50 to 60 who had recovered from COVID-19. The CDR3 spells CAISELRAQAFF. Written as DNA, the CDR3 is TGTGCCATCAGTGAATTGCGTGCCCAAGCTTTCTTT.